The sample holds a few counts of the clone carrying this T cell receptor (beta chain). Its antigen is unknown. Memory CD4+ cells were the fraction left after CD45RA+ naive selection. The sample comes from a study of shared clonotypes between healthy human individuals. Points from the study as a whole: The donor pool, a small one, limited the genetic and exposure-history diversity represented. Shared across several donors were around 5% of the naive CD4 clonotypes. Naive subsets usually exceeded memory subsets in estimated richness.

The V gene lost 6 bases and the J gene lost 7 bases, with 12 bases spanning the gap. Germline V gives CDR1 SNHLY, CDR2 FYNNEI. This CDR3 contains 12 residues. Clones were sequenced by immunoSEQ multiplex PCR, and TCRdb holds only the in-frame ones, with some missing. Of fewer than 2.5 million clones listed, 93% are singletons. The sequence derives from a man in his late teens or twenties in good health. Some clones in this sample may be carry-over from other donors' samples. V and J are TRBV2 and TRBJ1-1; D remains ambiguous. The sequencing sample was made of naive CD4+ T cells from PBMCs. Subset specified: CD45RA+ positively selected. The CDR3 DNA follows: TGTGCCAGCAGCGTCCTTGGTCGTGAAGCTTTCTTT. Its translation is CASSVLGREAFF. Looking up the rest from reference TRBV2 and TRBJ1-1 gives the full variable domain: EPEVTQTPSHQVTQMGQEVILRCVPISNHLYFYWYRQILGQKVEFLVSFYNNEISEKSEIFDDQFSVERPDGSNFTLKIRSTKLEDSAMYFCASSVLGREAFFGQGTRLTVV.